A selection of T cell receptor beta chains follows, all from one sample in a study of T cells in Graves' hyperthyroidism and ophthalmopathy. One entry per CDR3 protein, called by TCRdb with MiXCR from the multiplex PCR reads. Among some 800,000 distinct CDR3 sequences listed, over 35% were seen once. The sequenced sample consisted of blood. Every receptor here comes from a man younger than 35 with Graves' hyperthyroidism. The CDR3 runs from the conserved cysteine through the conserved F or W. A D gene is named only where the DNA matches it firmly. Some rows have no size entry. The others give once, few or many, or a class for an expanded clone.

D gene,clone size,J gene,V gene,CDR3 DNA,CDR3 protein
.,.,TRBJ1-4,TRBV7-9,TGTGCCAGCAGCCAACAGGGCGGGGGCACTGAAAAACTGTTTTTT,CASSQQGGGTEKLFF
TRBD1,many,TRBJ1-3,TRBV10-3,TGTGCCATCAGCCCGGGACAGCGCTCTGGAAACACCATATATTTT,CAISPGQRSGNTIYF
.,few,TRBJ1-1,TRBV20-1,TGCAGGGGGGACGGGGTAAACACTGAAGCTTTCTTT,CRGDGVNTEAFF
.,.,TRBJ2-2,TRBV9,TGTGCCAGCAGCGTAAGGGTCCGGGGCGAGACCGGGGAGCTGTTTTTT,CASSVRVRGETGELFF
.,many,TRBJ2-5,TRBV24-1,TGTGCCACCAGTGATTTATCCGGGCCTGAGACCCAGTACTTC,CATSDLSGPETQYF
TRBD1,few,TRBJ1-6,TRBV6-6,TGTGCCAGCAGTACAAGGACAGGGGGCATTTCACCCCTCCACTTT,CASSTRTGGISPLHF
.,few,TRBJ2-7,TRBV25-1,TGTGCCAGCAGCCCCTGGGTTCATCAGGACGAGCAGTACTTC,CASSPWVHQDEQYF
TRBD1,many,TRBJ2-5,TRBV29-1,TGCAGCGTCCGGGACAGGGGGCGTGAGACCCAGTACTTC,CSVRDRGRETQYF
TRBD1,.,TRBJ2-2,TRBV24-1,TGTGCCACCAGTGATCCGGGACAGGTGAACACCGGGGAGCTGTTTTTT,CATSDPGQVNTGELFF
.,many,TRBJ1-5,TRBV2,TGTGCCAGCAGTGACGGGGGAACCGGTCAGCCCCAGCATTTT,CASSDGGTGQPQHF
.,.,TRBJ2-6,TRBV6-6,TGTGCCAGCAGTTACTCGATTCGGGGCGCTGGGGCCAACGTCCTGACTTTC,CASSYSIRGAGANVLTF
.,once,TRBJ1-2,TRBV29-1,TGCAGCTTGGAAGCAGTTGGATATGGCTACACCTTC,CSLEAVGYGYTF
.,many,TRBJ2-5,TRBV9,TGTGCCAGCAGCTCGCTAAGAGAACAGGGAGAGACCCAGTACTTC,CASSSLREQGETQYF
.,many,TRBJ1-1,TRBV19,TGTGCCAGTAGTTACGGACAGATGAACACTGAAGCTTTCTTT,CASSYGQMNTEAFF
.,few,TRBJ1-1,TRBV12-3/TRBV12-4,TGTGCCAGCAGTGCCCCCGGAGAGGGAAGGACTGAAGCTTTCTTT,CASSAPGEGRTEAFF
TRBD2,.,TRBJ2-3,TRBV15,TGTGCCACTAATAAAGGACTAGCGGACACAGATACGCAGTATTTT,CATNKGLADTDTQYF
.,once,TRBJ1-2,TRBV20-1,TGCAGTGCTAGAGTTTATACGGGAGGGTTGGCCTATGGCTACACCTTC,CSARVYTGGLAYGYTF
.,.,TRBJ1-3,TRBV14,TGTGCCAGCAGCCTACCCGGGACAACCTCTGGAAACACCATATATTTT,CASSLPGTTSGNTIYF
.,many,TRBJ2-7,TRBV15,TGTGCCACCAGCGGAGACCGGGCCCTCTCCTACGAGCAGTACTTC,CATSGDRALSYEQYF
.,.,TRBJ2-7,TRBV2,TGTGCCAGCAGTCCCGACAAATCCTACGAGCAGTACTTC,CASSPDKSYEQYF